The 14 T cell receptor beta chains below come from one sample, sequenced in a study of siplizumab effects on memory and regulatory T cells. The data were produced by immunoSEQ multiplex PCR, yet TCRdb's version contains in-frame clones alone and is incomplete. This table holds roughly 56,000 clones, approximately 93% found once. The sequenced sample consisted of CD8+ T cells sorted from blood. The receptors were gathered from a human donor in good health.

This clone was observed a few times. The gene calls are TRBV5-4 and TRBJ2-1; TRBD1 might be the D (5 bases). Germline loops: CDR1 SGHNT, CDR2 YYREEE (reference sequence). V lost 4 bases and J 1 base, leaving 12 bases between the germline ends. The CDR3 loop spans 15 amino acids. The DNA for the CDR3 is TGTGCCAGCAGCCAAGAAAGGGGTTCCTACAATGAGCAGTTCTTC. Protein sequence: CASSQERGSYNEQFF.

The J gene is TRBJ1-1, the V gene TRBV4-3, with 11 bases lining up with TRBD1. CDR3 length: 17 residues. Looked up from germline, CDR1 is LGHNA and CDR2 is YSLEER. Losses at the gene ends were 0 bases for V and 4 bases for J; bases not matched to a gene: 7. Written as DNA, the CDR3 is TGCGCCAGCAGCCAAGAGCGTTGGGGACAGGGGGGCACTGAAGCTTTCTTT. Amino acids: CASSQERWGQGGTEAFF.

This chain joins TRBV11-3 and TRBJ2-7; D is perhaps TRBD2 (5 bases). V was trimmed by 5 bases and J by 1 base, leaving 9 bases between them. CDR1 is SGHNT, CDR2 YENEEA, per germline. The CDR3 extends over 13 amino acids. In DNA, the CDR3 is TGTGCCAGCAGCCCATCGGGGTCCTACGAGCAGTACTTC. Encoded protein: CASSPSGSYEQYF. The variable domain in full, with the rest retrieved from reference TRBV11-3 and TRBJ2-7, is EAGVVQSPRYKIIEKKQPVAFWCNPISGHNTLYWYLQNLGQGPELLIRYENEEAVDDSQLPKDRFSAERLKGVDSTLKIQPAELGDSAVYLCASSPSGSYEQYFGPGTRLTVT.

The J gene is TRBJ2-1, the V gene TRBV4-3, with 7 bases that match TRBD2. CDR3 size: 16 residues. With 0 bases clipped from V and 6 bases from J, the junction kept 8 bases outside the gene matches. CDR1 and CDR2 (germline): LGHNA, YSLEER. CDR3 coding DNA: TGCGCCAGCAGCCAAGACGTCGCGGGAGACCCCAATGAGCAGTTCTTC. It is translated as CASSQDVAGDPNEQFF.

The chain recombines TRBV30 with TRBJ2-2; D is undetermined. V dropped 4 bases and J dropped 1 base, with 13 bases sitting between them. Per the germline V gene, CDR1 is GTSNPN and CDR2 is SVGIG (reference sequence). This CDR3 spans 15 amino acids. CDR3 bases: TGTGCCTGGATTTCTTGGCGGAAGAACACCGGGGAGCTGTTTTTT. It is translated as CAWISWRKNTGELFF.

CDR3 in amino acids: CASSLVGGPDEAFF. In DNA, the CDR3 is TGTGCCAGCAGCTTAGTCGGGGGACCCGATGAAGCTTTCTTT. The chain carries TRBV7-8 and TRBJ1-1, with TRBD1 as a possible D gene (5 bases). Germline V gene data show CDR1 as SGHVS and CDR2 as FQNEAQ. The CDR3 loop spans 14 amino acids. The germline V and J ends were trimmed by 1 base and 7 bases, with 13 bases remaining between them.

The J gene is TRBJ1-5, the V gene TRBV11-3, with D hard to call. The V end lost 1 base, the J end lost 3 bases, and 4 bases lay between the germline ends. CDR1 SGHNT and CDR2 YENEEA come from the germline V gene. There are 13 residues in the CDR3. The CDR3 here is CASSLGTNQPQHF. For the CDR3, the DNA is TGTGCCAGCAGCTTAGGGACCAATCAGCCCCAGCATTTT. Combining the CDR3 with reference TRBV11-3 and TRBJ1-5 gives the whole variable domain EAGVVQSPRYKIIEKKQPVAFWCNPISGHNTLYWYLQNLGQGPELLIRYENEEAVDDSQLPKDRFSAERLKGVDSTLKIQPAELGDSAVYLCASSLGTNQPQHFGDGTRLSIL.

This chain connects TRBV5-6 to TRBJ1-2, with D unclear. The CDR3 totals 12 residues. CDR1 SGHDT and CDR2 YYEEEE come from the germline V gene. The V end lost 5 bases, the J end lost 8 bases, and 13 bases lay between the germline ends. The CDR3 DNA sequence: TGTGCCAGCAGAACGGGTTGGGGAGGCTACACCTTC. Protein product: CASRTGWGGYTF.

The gene calls are TRBV4-1 and TRBJ1-1; 8 bases are shared with TRBD1. The CDR3 length is 15 residues. The junction had 5 bases not matched to a gene; V was cut back by 1 base and J by 4 bases. The germline V gene has CDR1 MGHRA and CDR2 YSYEKL. The CDR3 sequence: CASSQVQGAFTEAFF. In DNA, the CDR3 is TGCGCCAGCAGCCAAGTGCAGGGGGCATTCACTGAAGCTTTCTTT.

The chain carries TRBV7-7 and TRBJ2-2; 8 bases match TRBD1. The CDR3 has 12 residues. Germline V gene sequence: CDR1 SSHAT, CDR2 FNYEAQ (reference sequence). The CDR3 spells CATQGGAGELFF. DNA for the CDR3: TGTGCTACACAGGGGGGTGCCGGGGAGCTGTTTTTT. Variable domain in full (rest from reference TRBV7-7 and TRBJ2-2): GAGVSQSPRYKVTKRGQDVTLRCDPISSHATLYWYQQALGQGPEFLTYFNYEAQPDKSGLPSDRFSAERPEGSISTLTIQRTEQRDSAMYRCATQGGAGELFFGEGSRLTVL.

The V gene is TRBV7-6, the J gene TRBJ1-3, with 7 bases matching TRBD1. Trimming at V came to 5 bases and at J to 0 bases, leaving 13 bases not matched to a gene. Germline CDR1 SGHVS, CDR2 FNYEAQ. The CDR3 loop spans 18 amino acids. DNA of the CDR3: TGTGCCAGCAGCCCCGGGACAGCATCAACTTACTCTGGAAACACCATATATTTT. It translates to CASSPGTASTYSGNTIYF.

The chain recombines TRBV29-1 with TRBJ1-6, with D hard to call. Germline-derived CDR1 and CDR2 are SQVTM and ANQGSEA. The CDR3 covers 12 residues. V was clipped by 0 bases and J by 14 bases, with 11 bases between them. This CDR3 is CSVEDEGPSLHF. In nucleotides, the CDR3 is TGCAGCGTTGAAGATGAAGGGCCTTCCCTCCACTTT.

This chain uses TRBV7-9 with TRBJ2-7; D remains unclear. CDR3 length: 13 residues. Per the germline V gene, CDR1 is SEHNR and CDR2 is FQNEAQ (reference sequence). V lost 8 bases to trimming and J lost 1 base, with 12 bases between them. The CDR3 DNA follows: TGTGCCAGCTTGCCCCCACATTCCTACGAGCAGTACTTC. Residues: CASLPPHSYEQYF.

The chain employs TRBV4-3 and TRBJ2-2; a weak D match, TRBD2 (6 bases). This CDR3 has 15 amino acids. The germline V and J ends were trimmed by 1 base and 4 bases, with 10 bases remaining between them. Germline V gene sequence: CDR1 LGHNA, CDR2 YSLEER. As DNA, the CDR3 is TGCGCCAGCAGCCAAGTTACCGGGAGCACCGGGGAGCTGTTTTTT. It yields the protein CASSQVTGSTGELFF.